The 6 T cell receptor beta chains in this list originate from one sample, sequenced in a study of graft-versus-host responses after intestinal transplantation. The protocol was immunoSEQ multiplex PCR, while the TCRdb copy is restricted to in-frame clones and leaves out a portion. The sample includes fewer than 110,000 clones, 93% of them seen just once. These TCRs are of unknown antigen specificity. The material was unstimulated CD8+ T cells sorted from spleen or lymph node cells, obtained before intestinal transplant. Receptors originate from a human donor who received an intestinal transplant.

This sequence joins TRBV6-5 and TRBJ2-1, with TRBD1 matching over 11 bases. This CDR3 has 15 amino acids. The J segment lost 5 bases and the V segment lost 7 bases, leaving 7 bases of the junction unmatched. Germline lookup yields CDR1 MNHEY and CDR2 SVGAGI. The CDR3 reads CASTPGQGANNEQFF. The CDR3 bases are TGTGCCAGCACCCCCGGACAGGGGGCAAACAATGAGCAGTTCTTC.

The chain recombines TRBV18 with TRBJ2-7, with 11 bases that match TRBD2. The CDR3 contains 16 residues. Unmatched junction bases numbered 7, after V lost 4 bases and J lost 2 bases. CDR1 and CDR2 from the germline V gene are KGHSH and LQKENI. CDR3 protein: CASSHLLAGETYEQYF. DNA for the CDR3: TGTGCCAGCTCACACTTACTAGCGGGGGAAACCTACGAGCAGTACTTC.

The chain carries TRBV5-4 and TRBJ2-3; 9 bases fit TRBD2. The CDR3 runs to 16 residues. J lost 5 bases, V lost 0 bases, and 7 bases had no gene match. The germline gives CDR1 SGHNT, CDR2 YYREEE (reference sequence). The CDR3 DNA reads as TGTGCCAGCAGCTTGGCGGCTAGCGGGGACCAAGATACGCAGTATTTT. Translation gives CASSLAASGDQDTQYF.

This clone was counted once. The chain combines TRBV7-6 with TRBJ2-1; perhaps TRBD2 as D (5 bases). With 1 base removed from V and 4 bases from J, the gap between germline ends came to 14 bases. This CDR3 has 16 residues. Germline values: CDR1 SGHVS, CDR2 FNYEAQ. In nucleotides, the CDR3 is TGTGCCAGCAGCTTAGAGGATAACAGACTATACAATGAGCAGTTCTTC. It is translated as CASSLEDNRLYNEQFF.

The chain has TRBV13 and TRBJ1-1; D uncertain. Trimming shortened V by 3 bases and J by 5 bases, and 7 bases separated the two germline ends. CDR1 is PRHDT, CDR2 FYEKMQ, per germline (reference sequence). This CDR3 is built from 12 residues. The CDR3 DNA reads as TGTGCCAGCAGCTTGGGGTCGACTGAAGCTTTCTTT. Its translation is CASSLGSTEAFF.

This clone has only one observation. The CDR3 spells CASSIGLGTEAFF. CDR3 nucleotide sequence: TGCGCCAGCAGCATCGGACTCGGCACTGAAGCTTTCTTT. This chain uses TRBV5-1 with TRBJ1-1; D is ambiguous. The CDR3 is 13 amino acids. Germline assignment: CDR1 SGHRS and CDR2 YFSETQ. The ends were cut back, 4 bases at V and 4 bases at J, with 11 bases in the middle.